The T cell receptor (beta chain) under discussion was sequenced for a study of T cells in Graves' hyperthyroidism and ophthalmopathy (dated by TCRdb to the late 2010s). With respect to the entire study: Peripheral blood was collected at initial diagnosis, before any treatment. To identify TCR V-J signatures that set the groups apart, the researchers used a discovery cohort of 90 to 100 patients, made up of roughly 45 with Graves' ophthalmopathy and some 56 with stable Graves' hyperthyroidism. An independent validation cohort of around 19 hyperthyroidism patients and approximately 15 patients who later progressed to ophthalmopathy tested prospective prediction of ophthalmopathy. For training and testing, the 100 or so patients in the discovery cohort were randomly divided in a 7:3 ratio. Following sampling, methimazole starting at 30 mg daily was given to hyperthyroidism patients, and high-dose intravenous methylprednisolone was given to ophthalmopathy patients. In more than 5 Graves' hyperthyroidism patients, the study also compared T-cell repertoires from thyroid tissue with T-cell repertoires from blood. The paper describes TCR Vbeta CDR3 sequencing of around 130 peripheral blood samples, made up of about 40 ophthalmopathy patients, roughly 72 hyperthyroidism patients and 17 progressor patients. The paper's findings and limits, for the study overall: Most expanded thyroid clonotypes (frequency above 0.001) were also detected in blood, suggesting blood repertoires may reflect thyroid immune responses. In validation, progression to ophthalmopathy was predicted by the model with 70% to 71% sensitivity and 72% to 85% specificity, a median of about 6.4 months before onset. No statistical method was used to fix the sample size in advance, and group allocation was not hidden from the investigators. A 13 V-J signature model separated ophthalmopathy from stable hyperthyroidism, with approximately 87% sensitivity and 81.08% specificity in cross-validation and 80%/75% in testing.

Amplification of TCR beta CDR3 regions was carried out from RNA transcripts. For the first round of RT-PCR on the TCR CDR3, the HTBI primer set was used together with the Qiagen OneStep RT-PCR kit. A second multiplex PCR round built the libraries, followed by size selection and purification. Libraries were sequenced paired-end with 100 bp reads on an Illumina HiSeq2000. As for the original processing: SOAPnuke was used to process the raw data, removing reads that contained adapters or uncalled bases, had a mean Phred below 15, or lacked an exact match to the constant primer or identifier. High-quality paired reads were merged using COPE v1.2.5, and each unique nucleotide sequence was defined as a clonotype. Clonotypes were aligned to IMGT TRBV, TRBD and TRBJ reference segments using MiTCR v1.1. The analysis included only V-J combinations with a frequency above 0.0001, which together covered over 98% of the repertoires. A TCS score was defined as the ratio between F50 (clonal expansion) and ExV (chaos), using BLOSUM62-based TCRdist between CDR3 peptides within each V-J. Welch's t-statistics and random forest reduced around 520 V-J features to 13, which were used in a naive Bayes classifier (R e1071). TCRdb trimmed the raw reads at Q25, called clones with MiXCR and kept productive beta chains. Every distinct CDR3 protein forms one entry, paired with its most common genes and DNA. TCRdb assigned the V and J calls; the authors' analysis was not used. The sample table contains about half a million distinct CDR3 sequences; only one count was recorded for around a fifth of them. The top ten clonotypes cover under 55% of the sample.

A distance of 8 bases separates the germline ends of V and J, which lose 5 bases and 4 bases respectively. There are 12 amino acids in the CDR3, from cysteine to phenylalanine inclusive. Only CDR3 DNA remains: 36 bases, in frame from the first base. Sequences SGHAT (CDR1) and FQNNGV (CDR2) are obtained from the germline V gene. Moderately to severely active disease, a Clinical Activity Score of at least 3, a NOSPECS grade of at least 4, and a duration under 3 months were present in ophthalmopathy patients. Exclusion was applied to patients with uncontrolled infections, other autoimmune diseases, pregnancy or lactation. Diagnoses were established on the basis of clinical symptoms, serum thyroxine and TRAb, thyroid ultrasound, and orbital computed tomography. PBMCs were separated from around 9.1 ml of fresh peripheral blood using Ficoll-Paque density gradient centrifugation. Total RNA was extracted using Trizol reagent, and RNA quality was assessed on an Agilent 2100 Bioanalyzer.

This clonotype was picked up many times. Its antigen target is currently unknown. No base-level quality is on record; no much larger clone is a single base apart. The rearrangement joined TRBV11-2 to TRBJ2-5; confidence is insufficient to name the D gene. The sample consisted of blood. This TCR derives from a woman in her 70s with Graves' ophthalmopathy. The encoded CDR3 is CASSHVGETQYF. DNA sequence: TGTGCCAGCAGCCACGTGGGAGAGACCCAGTACTTC.